This passage covers 8 T cell receptor beta chains from one sample sequenced in a study of blood T cell repertoires in COVID-19 (dated by TCRdb to about 2020). Library method: the immunoSEQ multiplex PCR assay. What TCRdb holds here is the immuneACCESS table cut down to in-frame rearrangements. Part of the clones is not present; checked against another copy, under half of the missing clones reflect an unresolved V gene, and the others are unexplained. The sample includes approximately 220,000 clones, with approximately 90% observed a single time. Clones ranked in the top ten supply 2.6% of the sample. Sequencing was carried out using PBMCs or T cells enriched from blood (not recorded which). These receptors all stem from a woman under 40 with acute COVID-19.

The chain has TRBV19 and TRBJ1-1, with TRBD1 as a possible D gene (5 bases). Germline V gene lookup returns CDR1 LNHDA and CDR2 SQIVND (reference sequence). V lost 2 bases, J lost 0 bases, and 16 bases lay in between. This CDR3 has 17 amino acids. CDR3 amino acids: CASSIKRGGDVNTEAFF. The CDR3 DNA reads TGTGCCAGTAGTATAAAACGCGGGGGTGACGTGAACACTGAAGCTTTCTTT.

The chain links TRBV5-1 to TRBJ2-2, with unresolved D. Germline lookup yields CDR1 SGHRS and CDR2 YFSETQ. The CDR3 is 15 amino acids. V was cut by 2 bases and J by 7 bases, with 15 bases left in between. The CDR3 DNA reads TGCGCCAGCAGCTTAGGCATCTCTAGTCTCGGGGAGCTGTTTTTT. It is translated as CASSLGISSLGELFF.

The CDR3 DNA reads as TGCGCCAGCAGCACGGGACAGCGTTCCCTTGAAGCTTTCTTT. It specifies CASSTGQRSLEAFF. The rearrangement joins TRBV5-1 to TRBJ1-1; 7 nucleotides align to TRBD1. V dropped 4 bases and J dropped 7; count of bases not matched to a gene: 10. CDR1 and CDR2 from the germline V gene are SGHRS and YFSETQ. The CDR3 is made up of 14 amino acids.

V is TRBV5-8 and J is TRBJ1-6; no firm D call. The V gene's germline CDR1 is SGHTS and CDR2 YDEGEE. The V end lost 0 bases, the J end lost 7 bases, and 11 bases lay between the germline ends. This CDR3 contains 15 residues. The CDR3 loop is CASSLDSGKNSPLHF. Here the CDR3 DNA reads TGTGCCAGCAGCTTGGACTCGGGAAAAAATTCACCCCTCCACTTT.

This sequence joins TRBV5-5 and TRBJ2-4; D perhaps matches TRBD1 (6 bases). Germline V lookup: CDR1 SGHKS, CDR2 YYEKEE (reference sequence). The CDR3 extends over 16 amino acids. V was pared by 5 bases and J by 0 bases, with 15 bases between. Written as DNA, the CDR3 is TGTGCCAGCAGAACGGACCGAGGGGGAGCCAAAAACATTCAGTACTTC. Amino acids: CASRTDRGGAKNIQYF.

This chain links TRBV4-3 with TRBJ1-6, with D perhaps matching TRBD1 (6 bases). Germline-derived CDR1 and CDR2 are LGHNA and YSLEER. The V and J ends lost 0 bases and 9 bases respectively, with 18 bases between them. The CDR3 contains 17 residues. The CDR3 nucleotides are TGCGCCAGCAGCCAAGAGCTACAGGGAGCAAGGGGTTCACCCCTCCACTTT. Translating gives CASSQELQGARGSPLHF.

J is TRBJ1-2 and V is TRBV18; D not resolved. The CDR3 spans 13 residues. Germline V gene sequence: CDR1 KGHSH, CDR2 LQKENI. Trimming left V 4 bases short and J 3 bases short, with 9 bases between. The CDR3, as DNA: TGTGCCAGCTCACTCGGGGAGGACTATGGCTACACCTTC. Its translation is CASSLGEDYGYTF.

This clone was picked up a small number of times. In DNA, the CDR3 is TGTGCTAGTGGTTTATTCTGGGACAGAAAGGGAAGAAATCAGCCCCAGCATTTT. Translation: CASGLFWDRKGRNQPQHF. The chain carries TRBV12-5 and TRBJ1-5; TRBD1 matches at 7 bases. The V gene's germline CDR1 is LGHNT and CDR2 FRNRAP. CDR3 length: 18 residues. Trimming removed 3 bases from V and 4 bases from J; junction bases left unmatched: 15. The variable domain in full, with the rest retrieved from reference TRBV12-5 and TRBJ1-5, is DARVTQTPRHKVTEMGQEVTMRCQPILGHNTVFWYRQTMMQGLELLAYFRNRAPLDDSGMPKDRFSAEMPDATLATLKIQPSEPRDSAVYFCASGLFWDRKGRNQPQHFGDGTRLSIL.